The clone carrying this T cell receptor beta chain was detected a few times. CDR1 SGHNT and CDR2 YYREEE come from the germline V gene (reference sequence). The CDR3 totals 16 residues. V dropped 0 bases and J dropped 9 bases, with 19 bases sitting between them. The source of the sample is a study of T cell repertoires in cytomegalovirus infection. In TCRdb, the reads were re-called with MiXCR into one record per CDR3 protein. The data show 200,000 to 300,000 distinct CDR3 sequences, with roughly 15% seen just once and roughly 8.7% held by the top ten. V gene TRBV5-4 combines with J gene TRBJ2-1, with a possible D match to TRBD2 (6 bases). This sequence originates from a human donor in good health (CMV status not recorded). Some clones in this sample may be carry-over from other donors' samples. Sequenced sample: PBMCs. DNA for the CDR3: TGTGCCAGCAGCTTGGCCTTACTAGCCGAAAGCGGTGAGCAGTTCTTC. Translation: CASSLALLAESGEQFF.